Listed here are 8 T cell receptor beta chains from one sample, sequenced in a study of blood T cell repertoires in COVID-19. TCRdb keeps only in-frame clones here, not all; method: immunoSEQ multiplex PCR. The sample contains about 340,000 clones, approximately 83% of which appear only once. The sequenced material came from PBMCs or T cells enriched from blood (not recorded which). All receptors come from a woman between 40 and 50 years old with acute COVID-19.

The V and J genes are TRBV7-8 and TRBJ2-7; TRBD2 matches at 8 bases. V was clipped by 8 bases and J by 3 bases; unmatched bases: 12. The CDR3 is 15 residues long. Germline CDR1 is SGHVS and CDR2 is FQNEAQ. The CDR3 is CASASERGLRYEQYF. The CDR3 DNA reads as TGTGCCAGCGCGTCGGAGCGGGGGCTACGCTACGAGCAGTACTTC.

Written as DNA, the CDR3 is TGTGCCAGCAGCCCCCTAGTGACCTACGAGCAGTACTTC. This encodes CASSPLVTYEQYF. The genes are TRBV3-1 (or the pseudogene TRBV3-2) and TRBJ2-7, with D unclear. There are 13 residues in the CDR3. Germline V lookup: CDR1 LGHDT, CDR2 YNNKEL (reference sequence). Deletions cut 4 bases from V and 2 bases from J, with 9 bases between.

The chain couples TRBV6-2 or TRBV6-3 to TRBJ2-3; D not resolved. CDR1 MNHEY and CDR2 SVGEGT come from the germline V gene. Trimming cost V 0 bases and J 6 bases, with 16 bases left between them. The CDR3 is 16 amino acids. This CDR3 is CASSYSRSNLLDTQYF. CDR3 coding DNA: TGTGCCAGCAGTTACTCGAGGTCAAATTTGTTGGATACGCAGTATTTT.

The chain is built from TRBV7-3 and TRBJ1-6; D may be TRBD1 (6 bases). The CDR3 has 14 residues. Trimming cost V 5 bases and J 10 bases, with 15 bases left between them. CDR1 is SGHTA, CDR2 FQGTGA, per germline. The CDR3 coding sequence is TGTGCCAGCAGCCAACAGGGATTTGGATCACCCCTCCACTTT. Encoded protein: CASSQQGFGSPLHF.

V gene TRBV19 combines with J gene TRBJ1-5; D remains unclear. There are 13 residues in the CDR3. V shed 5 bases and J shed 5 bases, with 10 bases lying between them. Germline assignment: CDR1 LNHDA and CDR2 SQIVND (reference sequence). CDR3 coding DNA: TGTGCCAGTAGTCAGCCAGAGGATCAGCCCCAGCATTTT. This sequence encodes CASSQPEDQPQHF.

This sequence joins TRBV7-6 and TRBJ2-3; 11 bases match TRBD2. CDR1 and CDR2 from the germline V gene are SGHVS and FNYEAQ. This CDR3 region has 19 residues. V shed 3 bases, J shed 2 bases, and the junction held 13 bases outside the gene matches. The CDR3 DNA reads TGTGCCAGCAGCTTCCGTACTAGCGGGGGAACCAAACTCACAGATACGCAGTATTTT. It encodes CASSFRTSGGTKLTDTQYF.

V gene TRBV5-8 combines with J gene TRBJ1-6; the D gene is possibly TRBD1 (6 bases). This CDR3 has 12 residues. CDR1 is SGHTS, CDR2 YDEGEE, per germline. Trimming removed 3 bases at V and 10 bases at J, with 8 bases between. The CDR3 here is CASSSQGSPLHF. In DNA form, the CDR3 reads TGTGCCAGCAGCTCTCAGGGGTCACCCCTCCACTTT.

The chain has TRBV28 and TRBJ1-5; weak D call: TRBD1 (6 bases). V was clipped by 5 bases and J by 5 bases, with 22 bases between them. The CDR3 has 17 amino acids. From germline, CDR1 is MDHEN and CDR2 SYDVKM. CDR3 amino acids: CASSPPYGQGIYQPQHF. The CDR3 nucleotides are TGTGCCAGCAGTCCCCCGTATGGGCAGGGGATATATCAGCCCCAGCATTTT. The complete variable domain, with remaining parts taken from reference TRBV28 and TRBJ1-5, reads DVKVTQSSRYLVKRTGEKVFLECVQDMDHENMFWYRQDPGLGLRLIYFSYDVKMKEKGDIPEGYSVSREKKERFSLILESASTNQTSMYLCASSPPYGQGIYQPQHFGDGTRLSIL.